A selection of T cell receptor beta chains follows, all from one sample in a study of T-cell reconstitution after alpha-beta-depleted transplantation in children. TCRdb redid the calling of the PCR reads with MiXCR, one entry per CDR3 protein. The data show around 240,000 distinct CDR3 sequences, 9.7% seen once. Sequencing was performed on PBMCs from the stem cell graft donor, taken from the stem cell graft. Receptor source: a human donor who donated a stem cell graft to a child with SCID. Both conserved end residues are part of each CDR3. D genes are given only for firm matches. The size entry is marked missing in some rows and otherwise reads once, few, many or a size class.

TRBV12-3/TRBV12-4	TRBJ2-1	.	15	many	CASSLLAGIGNEQFF	TGTGCCAGCAGTTTATTGGCGGGAATCGGCAATGAGCAGTTCTTC
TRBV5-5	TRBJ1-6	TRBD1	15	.	CASSLQAGGVSPLHF	TGTGCCAGCAGCTTGCAGGCAGGGGGTGTTTCACCCCTCCACTTT
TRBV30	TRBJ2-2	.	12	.	CAADSNTGELFF	TGTGCCGCGGATTCGAACACCGGGGAGCTGTTTTTT
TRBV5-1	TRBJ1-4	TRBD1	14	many	CASSSGQDFEKLFF	TGCGCCAGCAGCTCGGGACAGGACTTTGAAAAACTGTTTTTT
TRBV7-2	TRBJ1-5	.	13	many	CASSAALDQPQHF	TGTGCCAGCAGCGCCGCCTTAGATCAGCCCCAGCATTTT
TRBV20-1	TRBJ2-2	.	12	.	CSARRDTGELFF	TGCAGTGCTAGACGGGACACCGGGGAGCTGTTTTTT
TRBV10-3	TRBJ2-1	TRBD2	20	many	CAISALPGLAGLSSYNEQFF	TGTGCCATCAGCGCTCTTCCGGGACTAGCGGGCCTGAGCTCCTACAATGAGCAGTTCTTC
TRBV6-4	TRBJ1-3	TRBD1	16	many	CASSDLGQGSGNTIYF	TGTGCCAGCAGTGACCTTGGACAGGGATCTGGAAACACCATATATTTT
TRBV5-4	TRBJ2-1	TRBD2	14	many	CASNWGGSYNEQFF	TGTGCCAGCAACTGGGGGGGCTCCTACAATGAGCAGTTCTTC
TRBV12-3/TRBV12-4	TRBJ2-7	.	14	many	CASSLAGPPGEQYF	TGTGCCAGCAGTTTAGCCGGGCCCCCTGGGGAGCAGTACTTC
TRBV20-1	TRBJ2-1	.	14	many	CSARYVAVRNEQFF	TGCAGTGCTAGATACGTGGCGGTCAGAAATGAGCAGTTCTTC
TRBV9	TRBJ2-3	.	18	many	CASSAKTLKRASTDTQYF	TGTGCCAGCAGCGCGAAGACCCTCAAGAGGGCGAGCACAGATACGCAGTATTTT
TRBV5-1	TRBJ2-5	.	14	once	CASSPSRDKETQYF	TGCGCCAGCAGCCCCTCCCGGGACAAAGAGACCCAGTACTTC
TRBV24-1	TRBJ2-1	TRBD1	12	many	CATSVGGYEQFF	TGTGCCACCAGTGTAGGGGGCTATGAGCAGTTCTTC
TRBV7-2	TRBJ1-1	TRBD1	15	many	CASSWDSSMNTEAFF	TGTGCCAGCAGCTGGGACAGTTCAATGAACACTGAAGCTTTCTTT
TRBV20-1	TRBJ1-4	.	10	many	CSALGVKLFF	TGCAGTGCCTTGGGGGTAAAACTGTTTTTT
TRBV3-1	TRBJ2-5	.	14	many	CASSPAGYRETQYF	TGTGCCAGCAGCCCGGCAGGCTACAGGGAGACCCAGTACTTC
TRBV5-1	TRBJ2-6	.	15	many	CASSPAGLGANVLTF	TGCGCCAGCAGCCCCGCAGGGCTTGGGGCCAACGTCCTGACTTTC
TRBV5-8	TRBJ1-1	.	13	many	CASSPRGSTEAFF	TGTGCCAGCAGCCCCCGAGGATCCACTGAAGCTTTCTTT
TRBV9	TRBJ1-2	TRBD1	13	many	CASSGGQPYGYTF	TGTGCCAGCAGCGGGGGACAGCCTTATGGCTACACCTTC
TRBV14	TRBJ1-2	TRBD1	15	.	CASSQDGTGIYGYTF	TGTGCCAGCAGCCAAGATGGGACAGGGATCTACGGCTACACCTTC
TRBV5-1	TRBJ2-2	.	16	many	CASSLVAVANTGELFF	TGCGCCAGCAGCTTGGTTGCGGTAGCGAACACCGGGGAGCTGTTTTTT
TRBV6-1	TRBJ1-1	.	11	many	CASGRNTEAFF	TGTGCCAGCGGGAGAAACACTGAAGCTTTCTTT
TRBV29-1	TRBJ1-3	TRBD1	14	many	CSVRGQGSGNTIYF	TGCAGCGTACGGGGACAGGGTAGTGGAAACACCATATATTTT
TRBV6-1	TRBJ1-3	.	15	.	CASRAPGPSGNTIYF	TGTGCCAGCCGCGCCCCGGGGCCTTCTGGAAACACCATATATTTT
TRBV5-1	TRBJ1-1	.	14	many	CASSFAAGDTEAFF	TGCGCCAGCAGCTTTGCAGCGGGGGACACTGAAGCTTTCTTT
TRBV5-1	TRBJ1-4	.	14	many	CASSLSTNEGKLFF	TGCGCCAGCAGCTTGAGTACCAACGAGGGGAAACTGTTTTTT
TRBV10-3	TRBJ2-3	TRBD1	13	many	CAISLGQGDTQYF	TGTGCCATCAGCCTCGGACAGGGAGATACGCAGTATTTT
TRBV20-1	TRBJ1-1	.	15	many	CSARDRQRVGTEAFF	TGCAGTGCTAGAGATCGGCAGAGGGTCGGGACTGAAGCTTTCTTT
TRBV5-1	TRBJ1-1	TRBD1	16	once	CASSLWTGGMNTEAFF	TGCGCCAGCAGCTTGTGGACAGGGGGTATGAACACTGAAGCTTTCTTT
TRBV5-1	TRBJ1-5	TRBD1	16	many	CASSPQGQGGNQPQHF	TGCGCCAGCAGCCCTCAGGGACAGGGGGGCAATCAGCCCCAGCATTTT
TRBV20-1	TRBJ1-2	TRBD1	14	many	CSARENEGAGGYTF	TGCAGTGCTAGAGAGAACGAGGGGGCCGGTGGCTACACCTTC
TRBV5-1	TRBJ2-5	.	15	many	CASNQVPGDQETQYF	TGCGCCAGCAACCAAGTCCCCGGAGATCAAGAGACCCAGTACTTC
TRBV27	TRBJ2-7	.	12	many	CASSSNPYEQYF	TGTGCCAGCAGTTCAAATCCCTACGAGCAGTACTTC
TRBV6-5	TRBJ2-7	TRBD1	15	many	CASSWTGAQRYEQYF	TGTGCCAGCAGTTGGACAGGGGCCCAGCGCTACGAGCAGTACTTC
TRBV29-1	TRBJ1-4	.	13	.	CSVRHGGHEKLFF	TGCAGCGTCCGCCACGGGGGACATGAAAAACTGTTTTTT
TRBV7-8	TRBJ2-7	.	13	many	CASSLTGRYEQYF	TGTGCCAGCAGCTTAACCGGCAGATACGAGCAGTACTTC
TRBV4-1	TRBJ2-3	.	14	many	CASSQDRPVGTQYF	TGCGCCAGCAGCCAAGATAGGCCAGTGGGTACGCAGTATTTT
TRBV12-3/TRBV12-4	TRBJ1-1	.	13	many	CASHTTGNTEAFF	TGTGCCAGCCACACGACGGGGAACACTGAAGCTTTCTTT
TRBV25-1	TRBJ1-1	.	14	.	CASSDRGGQAEAFF	TGTGCCAGCAGTGATCGGGGGGGGCAGGCTGAAGCTTTCTTT
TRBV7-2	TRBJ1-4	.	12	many	CASSLQKGKLFF	TGTGCCAGCAGCCTTCAAAAGGGAAAACTGTTTTTT
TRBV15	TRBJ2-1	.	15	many	CATSRDRLGSNEQFF	TGTGCCACCAGCAGAGACCGACTAGGTTCCAATGAGCAGTTCTTC
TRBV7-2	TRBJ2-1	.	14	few	CASSFTSLSNEQFF	TGTGCCAGCAGCTTCACGTCGTTGAGCAATGAGCAGTTCTTC
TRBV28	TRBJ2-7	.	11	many	CASSSEYEQYF	TGTGCCAGCAGTAGTGAGTACGAGCAGTACTTC
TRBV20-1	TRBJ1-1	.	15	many	CSAKIRQRLNTEAFF	TGCAGTGCTAAGATAAGGCAACGGCTGAACACTGAAGCTTTCTTT
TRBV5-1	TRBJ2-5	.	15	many	CASSLVFGAGETQYF	TGCGCCAGCAGCTTGGTATTCGGGGCAGGAGAGACCCAGTACTTC
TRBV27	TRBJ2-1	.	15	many	CASRIGGSSYNEQFF	TGTGCCAGCAGGATAGGAGGGAGCTCCTACAATGAGCAGTTCTTC
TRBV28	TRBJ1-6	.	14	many	CASSSYRVPSPLHF	TGTGCCAGCAGTTCCTACAGGGTCCCATCACCCCTCCACTTT
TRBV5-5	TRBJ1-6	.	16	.	CASSLRWDRDNSPLHF	TGTGCCAGCAGCTTGAGGTGGGATCGAGATAATTCACCCCTCCACTTT
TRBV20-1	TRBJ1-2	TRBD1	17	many	CSARQGGLEAYNYGYTF	TGCAGTGCTAGACAGGGGGGATTAGAAGCCTACAACTATGGCTACACCTTC
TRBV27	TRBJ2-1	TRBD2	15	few	CASSGGRVGRDEQFF	TGTGCCAGCAGTGGGGGGAGGGTTGGAAGGGATGAGCAGTTCTTC
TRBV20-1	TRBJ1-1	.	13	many	CSARVAANTEAFF	TGCAGTGCTAGAGTAGCGGCGAACACTGAAGCTTTCTTT
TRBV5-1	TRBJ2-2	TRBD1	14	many	CASSYQGDTGELFF	TGCGCCAGCAGCTATCAGGGGGACACCGGGGAGCTGTTTTTT
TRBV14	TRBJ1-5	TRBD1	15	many	CASSPSGTGSQPQHF	TGTGCCAGCAGCCCGTCTGGGACAGGGAGCCAGCCCCAGCATTTT
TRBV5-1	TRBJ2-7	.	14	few	CASSRTGIHYEQYF	TGCGCCAGCAGCAGAACAGGGATCCACTACGAGCAGTACTTC
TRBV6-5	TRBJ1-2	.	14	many	CASSYSGAGYGYTF	TGTGCCAGCAGTTACTCGGGGGCGGGGTATGGCTACACCTTC
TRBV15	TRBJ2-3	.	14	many	CATSSDTGTDTQYF	TGTGCCACCAGCTCAGACACGGGCACAGATACGCAGTATTTT
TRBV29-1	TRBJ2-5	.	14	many	CSVFNRGRGETQYF	TGCAGCGTCTTTAACCGGGGCCGGGGAGAGACCCAGTACTTC
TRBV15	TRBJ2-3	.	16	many	CATSRVLGLQPDTQYF	TGTGCCACCAGCAGAGTGTTAGGGCTCCAGCCCGATACGCAGTATTTT